Following are 26 T cell receptor beta chains from one sample sequenced in a study of cytomegalovirus exposure and HLA in healthy donors. The PCR made use of 60 Vbeta and 13 Jbeta primers. The protocol was immunoSEQ multiplex PCR, while the TCRdb copy is restricted to in-frame clones and leaves out a portion. The table records under 150,000 clones, around 82% of them present only once. Specimen: PBMCs. These receptors were taken from a woman aged 25 to 39 in good health and CMV-seropositive.

The sample holds one count of this clone. V gene TRBV20-1 combines with J gene TRBJ1-6; D is possibly TRBD1 (5 bases). The germline V gene encodes CDR1 DFQATT and CDR2 SNEGSKA (reference sequence). This CDR3 has 10 amino acids. Trimming took 3 bases from V and 14 from J, leaving 8 bases between them. CDR3 DNA sequence: TGCAGTGCTAGCCAGGGATCCCTCCACTTT. It is translated as CSASQGSLHF.

The chain uses TRBV27 and TRBJ2-1; 7 bases are a match to TRBD1. The CDR3 extends over 16 amino acids. CDR1 MNHEY and CDR2 SMNVEV come from the germline V gene (reference sequence). V lost 3 bases to trimming and J lost 0 bases; unmatched junction nucleotides: 5. The CDR3 DNA is TGTGCCAGCAGTTTGTTACAGGGGAGCTCCTACAATGAGCAGTTCTTC. It yields the protein CASSLLQGSSYNEQFF.

This chain uses TRBV11-2 with TRBJ1-1; the D gene is possibly TRBD1 (5 bases). V was clipped by 10 bases and J by 0 bases, with 9 bases between them. This CDR3 comprises 12 residues. The germline V gene encodes CDR1 SGHAT and CDR2 FQNNGV. The chain's CDR3 is CATRGMNTEAFF. In DNA form, the CDR3 reads TGTGCCACTCGGGGGATGAACACTGAAGCTTTCTTT.

For the CDR3, the DNA is TGTGCCAGCCAGTCCCAAATGACAGGGTACGGAACCGGGGAGCTGTTTTTT. Residues: CASQSQMTGYGTGELFF. The genes are TRBV25-1 and TRBJ2-2; 7 bases agree with TRBD1. The CDR3 extends over 17 amino acids. The V gene end was trimmed by 8 bases and the J gene end by 5 bases; junction bases not matched to a gene: 17. Per germline, CDR1 MGHDK and CDR2 SYGVNS.

CDR3 protein: CASSEAVRVDEQYF. The CDR3 coding sequence is TGTGCCAGCAGTGAAGCCGTCAGGGTGGACGAGCAGTACTTC. The rearrangement links TRBV2 to TRBJ2-7, with a possible D match to TRBD1 (5 bases). V lost 0 bases to trimming and J lost 5 bases, with 11 bases between them. The germline V gene has CDR1 SNHLY and CDR2 FYNNEI. The CDR3 has 14 residues.

The rearrangement links TRBV5-1 to TRBJ2-7; 10 bases fit TRBD1. V trimming: 4 bases; J trimming: 7 bases; junction bases outside the gene matches: 14. Germline loops: CDR1 SGHRS, CDR2 YFSETQ. This CDR3 spans 16 amino acids. The CDR3 sequence: CASSPPRGTGDLEQYF. The CDR3 bases are TGCGCCAGCAGCCCCCCCCGCGGGACAGGGGATCTGGAGCAGTACTTC.

The chain carries TRBV5-5 and TRBJ2-3; 13 bases are shared with TRBD2. The V gene end was trimmed by 4 bases and the J gene end by 2 bases; junction bases not matched to a gene: 4. This CDR3 has 16 residues. Germline values: CDR1 SGHKS, CDR2 YYEKEE (reference sequence). CDR3 nucleotide sequence: TGTGCCAGCAGCCTGGGACTAGCGGGACCCACAGATACGCAGTATTTT. It encodes CASSLGLAGPTDTQYF.

The CDR3 protein is CASSRKREDLSTQYF. As DNA, the CDR3 is TGCGCCAGCAGCCGCAAGCGGGAGGACCTGTCTACGCAGTATTTT. The V gene is TRBV4-1, the J gene TRBJ2-3; 9 nucleotides line up with TRBD2. The V gene end was trimmed by 4 bases and the J gene end by 8 bases; junction bases not matched to a gene: 10. CDR1 is MGHRA, CDR2 YSYEKL, per germline. This CDR3 contains 15 residues.

This clone was recorded once. The chain uses TRBV7-9 and TRBJ1-3; 7 nucleotides match TRBD1. The V segment lost 2 bases and the J segment 2 bases; nucleotides outside the gene matches: 3. This CDR3 has 15 residues. The V gene's germline CDR1 is SEHNR and CDR2 FQNEAQ (reference sequence). This chain's CDR3 is CASSLQTGTGNTIYF. The DNA for the CDR3 is TGTGCCAGCAGCTTACAGACAGGGACTGGAAACACCATATATTTT. Drawing the rest from reference TRBV7-9 and TRBJ1-3, the complete variable domain is DTGVSQNPRHKITKRGQNVTFRCDPISEHNRLYWYRQTLGQGPEFLTYFQNEAQLEKSRLLSDRFSAERPKGSFSTLEIQRTEQGDSAMYLCASSLQTGTGNTIYFGEGSWLTVV.

Only a few counts were recorded for this clone. The chain combines TRBV19 with TRBJ2-1; TRBD2 matches 8 bases. This CDR3 is built from 15 residues. The J segment lost 7 bases and the V segment lost 1 base, leaving 6 bases of the junction unmatched. Germline loops: CDR1 LNHDA, CDR2 SQIVND (reference sequence). The DNA of the CDR3 is TGTGCCAGTAGTATAGGGAGCGGGAGTACGAATGAGCAGTTCTTC. Translation gives CASSIGSGSTNEQFF.

This clone was counted a few times. CDR3 sequence (DNA): TGTGCCAGCAGCCAGAATTTACAGGGCGGTGAAGCTTTCTTT. Encoded protein: CASSQNLQGGEAFF. The rearrangement uses TRBV14 and TRBJ1-1; D may be TRBD1 (6 bases). There are 14 residues in the CDR3. V shed 3 bases and J shed 7 bases, with 15 bases lying between them. Germline lookup yields CDR1 SGHDN and CDR2 FVKESK.

The V and J genes are TRBV2 and TRBJ1-4, with D possibly TRBD1 on 6 matching bases. CDR3 length: 15 amino acids. The ends were cut back, 5 bases at V and 8 bases at J, with 18 bases in the middle. The germline CDR1 and CDR2 sequences are SNHLY and FYNNEI. The CDR3 region has the DNA TGTGCCAGCAGTACAACCCGACAGGAACGCGAAAAACTGTTTTTT. Its protein is CASSTTRQEREKLFF.

V usage is TRBV5-1 and J usage is TRBJ2-7; TRBD1 matches at 7 bases. Unmatched junction bases numbered 4, after V lost 0 bases and J lost 1 base. The germline gives CDR1 SGHRS, CDR2 YFSETQ. This CDR3 has 15 residues. For the CDR3, the DNA is TGCGCCAGCAGCTTGGAAGAGGACAGGTCCTACGAGCAGTACTTC. Translating it yields CASSLEEDRSYEQYF.

For the CDR3, the DNA is TGTGCCAGCAGTTTAGGTAGGCAGGGGGACCAGCCCCAGCATTTT. This encodes CASSLGRQGDQPQHF. The rearrangement links TRBV27 to TRBJ1-5, with 7 bases matching TRBD1. V shed 2 bases, J shed 7 bases, and the junction held 8 bases outside the gene matches. Germline V lookup: CDR1 MNHEY, CDR2 SMNVEV (reference sequence). The CDR3 covers 15 residues.

This chain joins TRBV27 and TRBJ1-1, with D possibly being TRBD1 (6 bases). The germline CDR1 and CDR2 sequences are MNHEY and SMNVEV (reference sequence). Between the trimmed V and J ends, which lost 1 base and 0 bases, there was a span of 12 bases. The CDR3 is 16 residues long. CDR3 sequence (DNA): TGTGCCAGCAGTTTATTACAGGGCTTGATGAACACTGAAGCTTTCTTT. This codes for CASSLLQGLMNTEAFF.

This clone was seen more than once but under ten times. The genes are TRBV5-6 and TRBJ1-2; D unresolved. The CDR3 has 14 residues. Looked up from germline, CDR1 is SGHDT and CDR2 is YYEEEE. The V end lost 0 bases, the J end lost 0 bases, and 6 bases lay between the germline ends. The DNA of the CDR3 is TGTGCCAGCAGCTTGGTACCAGCTAACTATGGCTACACCTTC. Its protein is CASSLVPANYGYTF.

This clone was seen only once. The chain combines TRBV11-2 with TRBJ1-2, with D unresolved. The CDR3 contains 15 residues. Between the trimmed V and J ends, which lost 5 bases and 8 bases, there was a span of 21 bases. The germline gives CDR1 SGHAT, CDR2 FQNNGV. The chain's CDR3 is CASSPGSPPPRGYTF. CDR3 nucleotides: TGTGCCAGCAGCCCCGGGAGTCCTCCCCCGCGGGGCTACACCTTC.

Only one count was recorded for this clone. V and J are TRBV19 and TRBJ1-2, with 7 bases identical to TRBD1. CDR1 is LNHDA and CDR2 is SQIVND in the germline V gene (reference sequence). The CDR3 loop spans 12 amino acids. V shed 7 bases and J 10 bases; nucleotides not matched to a gene: 9. The CDR3 coding sequence is TGTGCCAGTACCGACCTGGGACAGTCCTACACCTTC. Residues: CASTDLGQSYTF.

The chain uses TRBV30 and TRBJ1-5; D might be TRBD1 (5 bases). The CDR3 extends over 15 amino acids. Trimming took 3 bases from V and 0 from J, leaving 12 bases between them. Germline-derived CDR1 and CDR2 are GTSNPN and SVGIG (reference sequence). The CDR3 here is CAWSRGVDSNQPQHF. The CDR3, as DNA: TGTGCCTGGAGCCGGGGGGTGGATAGCAATCAGCCCCAGCATTTT.

This chain joins TRBV19 and TRBJ2-1; 12 positions match TRBD2. Trimming removed 4 bases from V and 8 bases from J; junction bases left unmatched: 6. Germline assignment: CDR1 LNHDA and CDR2 SQIVND (reference sequence). The CDR3 covers 15 residues. CDR3 in DNA: TGTGCCAGTAGTACCAGACTAGCGGGAGTCGATGAGCAGTTCTTC. Translation: CASSTRLAGVDEQFF.

The chain employs TRBV10-3 and TRBJ1-1; no reliable D call. CDR3 length: 12 residues. V gave up 6 bases and J gave up 0 bases, with 5 bases separating them. In germline, CDR1 is ENHRY, CDR2 SYGVKD. The CDR3 spells CAISPMNTEAFF. The CDR3 DNA reads TGTGCCATCAGCCCCATGAACACTGAAGCTTTCTTT.

This rearrangement joins TRBV5-6 to TRBJ2-1, with 8 bases matching TRBD2. The V and J ends lost 6 bases and 6 bases, in that order; junction bases with no gene match: 14. The CDR3 is 16 amino acids. CDR1 is SGHDT, CDR2 YYEEEE, per germline. The CDR3 region is CASTSSLSGRSNEQFF. The CDR3 region has the DNA TGTGCCAGCACCTCTTCTTTGAGCGGGAGAAGCAATGAGCAGTTCTTC.

The chain uses TRBV2 and TRBJ1-1, with D perhaps matching TRBD1 (5 bases). The CDR3 length is 12 residues. Trimming took 7 bases from V and 5 from J, leaving 11 bases between them. Looked up from germline, CDR1 is SNHLY and CDR2 is FYNNEI. This CDR3 is CASTRGGTEAFF. CDR3 DNA sequence: TGTGCCAGCACCCGGGGGGGGACTGAAGCTTTCTTT.

V is TRBV7-3 and J is TRBJ2-1, with no clear D. Per the germline V gene, CDR1 is SGHTA and CDR2 is FQGTGA. CDR3 length equals 18 residues. Trimming removed 0 bases at V and 2 bases at J, with 17 bases between. The CDR3 reads CASSLTAALPYAYNEQFF. The CDR3 nucleotides read TGTGCCAGCAGCTTAACGGCGGCCCTTCCCTACGCCTACAATGAGCAGTTCTTC.

This clone was observed a single time. The chain combines TRBV19 with TRBJ1-5; D remains ambiguous. Germline CDR1 is LNHDA and CDR2 is SQIVND (reference sequence). This CDR3 spans 14 amino acids. V lost 5 bases and J 3 bases, leaving 11 bases between the germline ends. CDR3 sequence reads: CASSHANVNQPQHF. The CDR3 DNA follows: TGTGCCAGTAGTCACGCTAATGTCAATCAGCCCCAGCATTTT.

J is TRBJ2-7 and V is TRBV11-1; 8 bases are shared with TRBD1. This CDR3 spans 15 amino acids. The germline CDR1 and CDR2 sequences are SGHAT and FQDESV (reference sequence). The J segment lost 3 bases and the V segment lost 7 bases, leaving 11 bases of the junction unmatched. CDR3 sequence: CASTQYRQGHYEQYF. The CDR3, as DNA: TGTGCCAGCACGCAATACAGACAGGGGCACTACGAGCAGTACTTC.